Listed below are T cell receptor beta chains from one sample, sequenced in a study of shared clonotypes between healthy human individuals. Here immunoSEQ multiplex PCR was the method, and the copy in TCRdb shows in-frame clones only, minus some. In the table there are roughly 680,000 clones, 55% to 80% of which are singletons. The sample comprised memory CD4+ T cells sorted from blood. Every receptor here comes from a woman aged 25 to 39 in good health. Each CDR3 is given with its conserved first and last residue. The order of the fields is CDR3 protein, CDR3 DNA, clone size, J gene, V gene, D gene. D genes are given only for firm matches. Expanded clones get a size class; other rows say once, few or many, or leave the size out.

CDR3: CASSSGGGYTF; DNA: TGTGCCAGCAGTTCGGGGGGTGGCTACACCTTC; size: -; J: TRBJ1-2; V: TRBV28; D: -
CDR3: CASSQGAGALGEQYF; DNA: TGTGCCAGCAGTCAGGGGGCGGGAGCACTGGGAGAGCAGTACTTC; size: -; J: TRBJ2-7; V: TRBV27; D: -
CDR3: CASGRASSYNEQFF; DNA: TGTGCCAGCGGCCGTGCGAGCTCCTACAATGAGCAGTTCTTC; size: -; J: TRBJ2-1; V: TRBV27; D: -
CDR3: CATSRVGPLGGSSYEQYF; DNA: TGTGCCACCAGCAGAGTTGGCCCCCTGGGCGGAAGCTCCTACGAGCAGTACTTC; size: -; J: TRBJ2-7; V: TRBV15; D: -
CDR3: CASSASGKADTQYF; DNA: TGTGCCAGCAGCGCGAGCGGGAAGGCAGATACGCAGTATTTT; size: few; J: TRBJ2-3; V: TRBV9; D: TRBD2
CDR3: CASSTQVSWGTFF; DNA: TGTGCCAGCAGCACCCAGGTTTCGTGGGGGACGTTCTTC; size: -; J: TRBJ2-1; V: TRBV7-7; D: -
CDR3: CASSMGGADTQYF; DNA: TGTGCCAGTAGTATGGGAGGGGCAGATACGCAGTATTTT; size: -; J: TRBJ2-3; V: TRBV19; D: TRBD2
CDR3: CATSREKQNTDTQYF; DNA: TGTGCCACCAGCAGAGAAAAACAGAACACAGATACGCAGTATTTT; size: few; J: TRBJ2-3; V: TRBV15; D: -
CDR3: CATSRDRGQGTDTQYF; DNA: TGTGCCACCAGCAGAGATCGCGGTCAAGGCACAGATACGCAGTATTTT; size: -; J: TRBJ2-3; V: TRBV15; D: -
CDR3: CASSDAGAGTEAFF; DNA: TGTGCCAGCAGTGACGCGGGGGCGGGAACTGAAGCTTTCTTT; size: -; J: TRBJ1-1; V: TRBV2; D: -
CDR3: CASSLGGQVAEQYF; DNA: TGTGCCAGCAGCTTAGGAGGGCAGGTGGCCGAGCAGTACTTC; size: few; J: TRBJ2-7; V: TRBV7-9; D: -
CDR3: CASSTASGQETQYF; DNA: TGCGCCAGCAGCACCGCCTCGGGCCAAGAGACCCAGTACTTC; size: -; J: TRBJ2-5; V: TRBV5-1; D: -
CDR3: CASSVRSTGQQFF; DNA: TGTGCCAGCAGCGTAAGGTCGACAGGGCAGCAGTTCTTC; size: -; J: TRBJ2-1; V: TRBV9; D: TRBD1
CDR3: CASSPPREPYEQYF; DNA: TGCGCCAGCAGTCCACCGAGGGAACCCTACGAGCAGTACTTC; size: -; J: TRBJ2-7; V: TRBV5-1; D: -
CDR3: CASSRIQGARNEQFF; DNA: TGTGCCAGCAGTCGTATCCAGGGGGCGCGGAATGAGCAGTTCTTC; size: -; J: TRBJ2-1; V: TRBV13; D: TRBD1
CDR3: CATRGQGYEQYF; DNA: TGTGCCACCAGGGGACAGGGCTACGAGCAGTACTTC; size: -; J: TRBJ2-7; V: TRBV15; D: TRBD1
CDR3: CASSIPGQRQKTQYF; DNA: TGTGCCAGTAGTATACCGGGACAGCGGCAAAAGACCCAGTACTTC; size: -; J: TRBJ2-5; V: TRBV19; D: TRBD1
CDR3: CASSLDRWREQYF; DNA: TGTGCCAGCAGCTTAGACAGGTGGAGGGAGCAGTACTTC; size: -; J: TRBJ2-5; V: TRBV7-8; D: -
CDR3: CASSLGTGEQETQYF; DNA: TGCGCCAGCAGCTTGGGGACAGGGGAACAAGAGACCCAGTACTTC; size: -; J: TRBJ2-5; V: TRBV5-1; D: TRBD1
CDR3: CASSRTGSEAFF; DNA: TGTGCCAGCAGCAGAACAGGGAGTGAAGCTTTCTTT; size: few; J: TRBJ1-1; V: TRBV7-9; D: -
CDR3: CASMATELHTGELFF; DNA: TGTGCCAGCATGGCGACGGAGCTCCACACCGGGGAGCTGTTTTTT; size: -; J: TRBJ2-2; V: TRBV2; D: -
CDR3: CASSLARGWETQYF; DNA: TGTGCCAGCAGCTTAGCCAGGGGTTGGGAGACCCAGTACTTC; size: -; J: TRBJ2-5; V: TRBV11-2; D: -
CDR3: CASRSRTASGANVLTF; DNA: TGTGCAAGTCGCTCCAGGACTGCCTCCGGGGCCAACGTCCTGACTTTC; size: -; J: TRBJ2-6; V: TRBV12-2; D: -
CDR3: CASRRGQGAYNEQFF; DNA: TGTGCCAGCAGACGGGGACAGGGAGCCTACAATGAGCAGTTCTTC; size: few; J: TRBJ2-1; V: TRBV6-5; D: TRBD1
CDR3: CASSLDVASGRAVEQYF; DNA: TGTGCCAGCAGCTTAGACGTAGCTAGCGGGAGGGCCGTCGAGCAGTACTTC; size: -; J: TRBJ2-7; V: TRBV11-2; D: TRBD2
CDR3: CASNRGTEAFF; DNA: TGTGCCAGCAACCGGGGGACTGAAGCTTTCTTT; size: -; J: TRBJ1-1; V: TRBV5-4; D: -
CDR3: CASTKNTEAFF; DNA: TGTGCCAGTACTAAGAACACTGAAGCTTTCTTT; size: -; J: TRBJ1-1; V: TRBV19; D: -
CDR3: CASSTVSNYGYTF; DNA: TGCGCCAGCAGTACGGTATCTAACTATGGCTACACCTTC; size: few; J: TRBJ1-2; V: TRBV5-1; D: -
CDR3: CASSTGQGASNNEKLFF; DNA: TGTGCCAGCAGTACGGGACAGGGGGCATCAAATAATGAAAAACTGTTTTTT; size: -; J: TRBJ1-4; V: TRBV5-4; D: TRBD1
CDR3: CASSHYQPQHF; DNA: TGTGCCAGCAGCCACTATCAGCCCCAGCATTTT; size: -; J: TRBJ1-5; V: TRBV6-1; D: -
CDR3: CASSYGGETQYF; DNA: TGTGCCAGCAGTTACGGGGGGGAGACCCAGTACTTC; size: -; J: TRBJ2-5; V: TRBV6-5; D: -
CDR3: CASSLSYPVAPLVNEQYF; DNA: TGTGCCAGCAGTTTATCCTATCCGGTAGCGCCCTTAGTGAACGAGCAGTACTTC; size: -; J: TRBJ2-7; V: TRBV27; D: -
CDR3: CASRRGTSSVNEQFF; DNA: TGTGCCAGCAGGAGGGGGACTAGCTCAGTCAATGAGCAGTTCTTC; size: -; J: TRBJ2-1; V: TRBV5-6; D: TRBD2
CDR3: CASSIGLGSPSYNEQFF; DNA: TGTGCCAGTAGTATAGGCCTCGGGAGCCCCTCCTACAATGAGCAGTTCTTC; size: -; J: TRBJ2-1; V: TRBV19; D: -
CDR3: CASSGRQENSHEQYF; DNA: TGTGCCAGCAGCGGTCGACAGGAAAATTCCCACGAGCAGTACTTC; size: -; J: TRBJ2-7; V: TRBV7-9; D: -
CDR3: CASSLGVGGVWEKLFF; DNA: TGTGCCAGCAGCTTAGGGGTCGGGGGCGTCTGGGAAAAACTGTTTTTT; size: once; J: TRBJ1-4; V: TRBV11-2; D: -
CDR3: CASSQEEIGGSMYF; DNA: TGCGCCAGCAGCCAAGAGGAAATCGGAGGGAGCATGTACTTC; size: -; J: TRBJ2-7; V: TRBV4-1; D: -
CDR3: CASTGQGPYEQYF; DNA: TGTGCCAGCACAGGACAGGGCCCGTACGAGCAGTACTTC; size: many; J: TRBJ2-7; V: TRBV25-1; D: TRBD1
CDR3: CASSLVGRWDTDTQYF; DNA: TGCGCCAGCAGCTTGGTCGGGAGATGGGACACAGATACGCAGTATTTT; size: few; J: TRBJ2-3; V: TRBV5-1; D: -
CDR3: CASSEQGYNEQFF; DNA: TGTGCCAGCAGTGAACAGGGGTACAATGAGCAGTTCTTC; size: -; J: TRBJ2-1; V: TRBV2; D: -
CDR3: CASSVENEQFF; DNA: TGCGCCAGCAGCGTGGAAAATGAGCAGTTCTTC; size: once; J: TRBJ2-1; V: TRBV5-1; D: -
CDR3: CASSTNQGAPYGYTF; DNA: TGTGCCAGCAGCACTAACCAGGGGGCTCCCTATGGCTACACCTTC; size: -; J: TRBJ1-2; V: TRBV7-9; D: TRBD1
CDR3: CASSLDQRETDTQYF; DNA: TGTGCCAGCAGCTTAGATCAGCGGGAGACAGATACGCAGTATTTT; size: -; J: TRBJ2-3; V: TRBV11-2; D: TRBD2
CDR3: CASSQDDSEETQYF; DNA: TGCGCCAGCAGCCAAGACGACAGCGAAGAGACCCAGTACTTC; size: -; J: TRBJ2-5; V: TRBV4-1; D: -
CDR3: CATGADTTKNIQYF; DNA: TGTGCCACTGGGGCCGACACGACCAAAAACATTCAGTACTTC; size: once; J: TRBJ2-4; V: TRBV10-3; D: -
CDR3: CASRAGTGDFGELFF; DNA: TGTGCCAGTCGGGCGGGGACAGGGGATTTCGGGGAGCTGTTTTTT; size: -; J: TRBJ2-2; V: TRBV19; D: TRBD1
CDR3: CASSLPQNGEATQYF; DNA: TGTGCCAGCAGTTTACCCCAGAATGGGGAAGCTACGCAGTATTTT; size: -; J: TRBJ2-3; V: TRBV28; D: -
CDR3: CAIGGGKNTGELFF; DNA: TGTGCCATCGGTGGAGGGAAGAACACCGGGGAGCTGTTTTTT; size: -; J: TRBJ2-2; V: TRBV10-3; D: -
CDR3: CASSPGEWVGQPQHF; DNA: TGTGCCAGCTCACCCGGGGAATGGGTCGGCCAGCCCCAGCATTTT; size: once; J: TRBJ1-5; V: TRBV18; D: -
CDR3: CASSFRGGNYGYTF; DNA: TGTGCCAGCAGTTTCAGGGGGGGTAACTATGGCTACACCTTC; size: -; J: TRBJ1-2; V: TRBV28; D: TRBD1
CDR3: CASGQGLAEAFF; DNA: TGTGCCAGCGGACAGGGGCTCGCTGAAGCTTTCTTT; size: -; J: TRBJ1-1; V: TRBV2; D: TRBD1
CDR3: CASSGTGDYNEQFF; DNA: TGTGCCAGCAGTGGGACAGGGGATTACAATGAGCAGTTCTTC; size: -; J: TRBJ2-1; V: TRBV25-1; D: TRBD1
CDR3: CASSGTGTSGFFTDTQYF; DNA: TGTGCCAGCAGCGGAACCGGGACTAGCGGTTTTTTCACAGATACGCAGTATTTT; size: -; J: TRBJ2-3; V: TRBV7-9; D: TRBD2